The subject of this entry is one T cell receptor beta chain. Its cognate antigen is unknown. V lost 5 bases and J 0 bases, leaving 13 bases between the germline ends. CDR1 MNHEY and CDR2 SMNVEV come from the germline V gene (reference sequence). The CDR3 extends over 15 amino acids. Libraries were prepared by immunoSEQ multiplex PCR; TCRdb keeps only in-frame clonotypes and omits some of them. Found here are around 240,000 clones, almost 90% of them singletons; the top ten hold roughly 0.4%. This record comes from a study of cytomegalovirus exposure and HLA in healthy donors. Study at large: The 120 validation repertoires, a later analysis reported, used the same platform as the 650 to 800 repertoires from the first cohort. Broader study findings: Diagnosis of cytomegalovirus status made by the classifier reportedly showed high specificity and sensitivity. In vitro work confirmed that a few CMV-associated chains recognize CMV antigens. According to a later analysis, TCR clusters from the first cohort tended to co-occur in the roughly 110 validation repertoires.

Material: PBMCs. This clonotype originated in a woman under 30 in good health and CMV-seronegative. The chain recombines TRBV27 with TRBJ1-1; tentatively, D is TRBD1 (5 bases). CDR3 residues: CASSPSRGMNTEAFF. The CDR3 coding sequence is TGTGCCAGCAGTCCAAGTCGGGGGATGAACACTGAAGCTTTCTTT.